This note documents a single TCR beta chain sequence. Participants reported their clinical history, and cohort assignment relied on those reports. Looked up from germline, CDR1 is LNHDA and CDR2 is SQIVND (reference sequence). V shed 4 bases and J 0 bases; nucleotides not matched to a gene: 14. The length of the CDR3 is 18 residues. Original data processing: It was from reference gene primer amplification that nucleated cell counts were estimated. Libraries were prepared by immunoSEQ multiplex PCR; TCRdb keeps only in-frame clonotypes and omits some of them. V, J and clone size are taken as reported in that table, and D and trimming were inferred from the DNA itself. The repertoire holds 220,000 or so clones, nearly 90% seen once, with roughly 16% in the top ten. This sample is drawn from a study of blood T cell repertoires in COVID-19. For the study at large: T cells, B-cell-depleted T cells, or PBMCs provided the cDNA or gDNA that served as material.

Sequenced material: PBMCs or T cells enriched from blood (not recorded which). This TCR was sampled from a man aged 25-45 years who had been exposed to COVID-19. J is TRBJ2-7 and V is TRBV19; 8 bases are a match to TRBD1. The CDR3: CASSRRTGPTSISYEQYF. In nucleotides, the CDR3 is TGTGCCAGTAGTAGGAGGACAGGGCCTACTTCTATCTCCTACGAGCAGTACTTC.